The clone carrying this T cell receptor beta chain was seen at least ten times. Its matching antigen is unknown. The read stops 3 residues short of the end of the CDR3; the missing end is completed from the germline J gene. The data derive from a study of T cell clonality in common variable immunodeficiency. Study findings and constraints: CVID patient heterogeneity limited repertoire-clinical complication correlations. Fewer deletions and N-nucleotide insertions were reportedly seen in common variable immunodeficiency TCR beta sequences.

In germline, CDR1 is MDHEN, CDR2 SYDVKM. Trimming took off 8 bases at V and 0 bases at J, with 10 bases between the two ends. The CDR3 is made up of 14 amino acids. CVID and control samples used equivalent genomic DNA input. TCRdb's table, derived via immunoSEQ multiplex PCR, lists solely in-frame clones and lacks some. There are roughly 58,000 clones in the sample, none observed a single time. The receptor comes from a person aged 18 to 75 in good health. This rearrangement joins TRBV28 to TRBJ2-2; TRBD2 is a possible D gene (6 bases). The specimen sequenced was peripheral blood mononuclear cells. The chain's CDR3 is CASERGANTGELFF. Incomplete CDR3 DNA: TGTGCCAGCGAACGCGGGGCGAACACCGGGGAG.